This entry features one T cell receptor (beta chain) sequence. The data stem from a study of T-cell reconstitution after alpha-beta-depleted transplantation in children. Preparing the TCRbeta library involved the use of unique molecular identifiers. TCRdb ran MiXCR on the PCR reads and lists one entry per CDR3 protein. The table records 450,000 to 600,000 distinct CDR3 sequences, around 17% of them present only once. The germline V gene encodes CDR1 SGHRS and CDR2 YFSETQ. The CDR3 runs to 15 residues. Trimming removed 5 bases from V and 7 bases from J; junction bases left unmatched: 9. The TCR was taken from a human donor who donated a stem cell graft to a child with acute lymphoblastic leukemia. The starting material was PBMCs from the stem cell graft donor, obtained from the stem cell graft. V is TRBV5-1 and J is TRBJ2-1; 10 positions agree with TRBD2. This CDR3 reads CASSYLAGDGNEQFF. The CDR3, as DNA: TGCGCCAGCAGTTACCTAGCGGGAGATGGGAATGAGCAGTTCTTC. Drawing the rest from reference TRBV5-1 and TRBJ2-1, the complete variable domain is KAGVTQTPRYLIKTRGQQVTLSCSPISGHRSVSWYQQTPGQGLQFLFEYFSETQRNKGNFPGRFSGRQFSNSRSEMNVSTLELGDSALYLCASSYLAGDGNEQFFGPGTRLTVL.